This section outlines one T cell receptor (beta chain) sequence together with its context. Its cognate antigen is unknown. This sample was taken from a study of T cell responses to AZD1222 COVID-19 vaccine. V lost 9 bases, J lost 2 bases, and 4 bases stayed unmatched. The germline V gene encodes CDR1 SGHTS and CDR2 YDEGEE. The CDR3 runs 14 residues. Overall study findings and caveats: Donors were mostly white British, more females; clonal diversity possibly underestimated.

Measured with immunoSEQ multiplex PCR; TCRdb has only the in-frame clones, and not every one. The sample has over 100,000 clones; roughly 90% are singletons. The clonotype was recovered from an adult in good health. Sequencing was performed on peripheral blood, taken on day 0 of AZD1222 vaccination. The chain links TRBV5-8 to TRBJ2-1; 11 bases match TRBD2. The CDR3 sequence is CATMTSGTYNEQFF. The DNA of the CDR3 is TGTGCCACCATGACTAGCGGGACCTACAATGAGCAGTTCTTC.